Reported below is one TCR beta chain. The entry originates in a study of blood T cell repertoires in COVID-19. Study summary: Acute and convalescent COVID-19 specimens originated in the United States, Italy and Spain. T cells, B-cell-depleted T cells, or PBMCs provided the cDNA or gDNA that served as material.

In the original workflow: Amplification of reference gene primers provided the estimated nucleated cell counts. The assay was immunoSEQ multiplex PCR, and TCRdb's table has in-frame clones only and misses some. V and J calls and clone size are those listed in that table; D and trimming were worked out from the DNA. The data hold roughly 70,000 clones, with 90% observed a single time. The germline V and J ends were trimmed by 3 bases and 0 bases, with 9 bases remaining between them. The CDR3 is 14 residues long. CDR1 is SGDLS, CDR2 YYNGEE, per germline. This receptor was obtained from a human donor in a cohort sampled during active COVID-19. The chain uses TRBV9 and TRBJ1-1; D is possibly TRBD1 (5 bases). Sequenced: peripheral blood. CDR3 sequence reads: CASSEGSLNTEAFF. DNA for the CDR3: TGTGCCAGCAGCGAGGGGTCCCTGAACACTGAAGCTTTCTTT.